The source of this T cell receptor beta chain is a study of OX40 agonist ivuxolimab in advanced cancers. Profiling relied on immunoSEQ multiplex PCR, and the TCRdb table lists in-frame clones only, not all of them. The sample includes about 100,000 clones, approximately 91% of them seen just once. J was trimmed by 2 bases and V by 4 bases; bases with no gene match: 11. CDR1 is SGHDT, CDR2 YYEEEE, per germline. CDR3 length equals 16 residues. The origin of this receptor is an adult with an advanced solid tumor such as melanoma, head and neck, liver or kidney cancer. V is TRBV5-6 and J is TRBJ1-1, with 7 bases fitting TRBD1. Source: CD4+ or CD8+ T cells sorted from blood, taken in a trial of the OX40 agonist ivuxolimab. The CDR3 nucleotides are TGTGCCAGCAGCCCCGAGAGGGGGCGCGGAAACACTGAAGCTTTCTTT. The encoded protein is CASSPERGRGNTEAFF.